A single TCR beta chain is shown here with its context. Its antigen is unknown. This CDR3 contains 13 residues. TCRdb reanalyzed the 5' RACE reads and collapses them to one entry per CDR3 protein, without DNA. This sample's table has roughly 430,000 distinct CDR3 sequences. These data originate in a study of T cells expressing NK-cell markers. Study-wide context: It was sorted CD3+CD56-NKG2C+, CD3+CD56+NKG2C- and CD3+CD56+NKG2C+ T cells that provided the TCR beta repertoires. Eight donors were sequenced, seven testing HCMV-seropositive and one testing seronegative.

Overall study results and limits: Similarly, these clonotypes led the CD3+CD56-NKG2C+ fraction as well in four donors. The dominant NKG2C+ clonotypes represented about 1.0-7.5% of CD8+ T cells in over 5 donors.

The TCR comes from a woman between 18 and 75 years old in good health. The rearrangement links TRBV12-3 or TRBV12-4 to TRBJ2-5. Sequenced input: blood T cells: a sorted CD56 or NKG2C T cell subset, CD4+ or CD8+ T cells, or bulk PBMC T cells (not recorded which). This CDR3 is CASSSLGGETQYF.